This TCR beta chain came from a study of blood T cell repertoires in COVID-19 (dated by TCRdb to 2018 to 2021). Regarding the study in general: Collaborator samples came from the United States, Italy and Spain and covered acute and convalescent phases of COVID-19. Samples were obtained from the ongoing ImmuneRACE study (first 160 participants) and from 950 to 1,500 subjects provided by 6 global collaborators. The sample metadata nearly always contained a de-identified subject ID, COVID-19 status, age in years and sex. The repertoires were released in a freely available public database meant as a resource for research on the immune response to SARS-CoV-2. Deeply sampled blood TCRbeta repertoires from subjects exposed to, actively infected with, or recovered from COVID-19 were included in the dataset. The prospective study material was composed of cDNA or gDNA derived from T cells, B-cell-depleted T cells, or PBMCs. Where available, HLA class I and class II types were taken from metadata supplied by the sample provider and were not determined by assay-based typing.

The immunoSEQ Assay, a bias-controlled multiplex PCR, was used to amplify TCRbeta CDR3 regions from genomic DNA. For the original study's pipeline: The number of nucleated cells in each sample was estimated by amplification of reference gene primers within the assay. To quantify the absolute abundance of each unique TCRbeta CDR3 rearrangement, sequence reads were collapsed and filtered. For each sample, productive Simpson clonality was calculated as the square root of Simpson's diversity index across productive rearrangements. TCRdb holds this immuneACCESS table with in-frame rearrangements only. Some clones are missing; in checked studies, unresolved V genes explain under half, and the rest has no known cause. For V, J and clone size, that table is used; D and trimming come from the DNA. The sample table records around 270,000 clones; approximately 90% of these occur just once. The ten top clones hold about 4.6% of the sample.

On the study overall, not on this receptor specifically: How much clinical and demographic metadata was included differed by source and by participant, and the metadata was provided uncurated.

Concerning this clone itself: Its antigen is currently not known. Base qualities are missing; no much larger clone stands one base away.

Relative to germline, V is missing 3 bases and J is missing 4 bases, with 3 bases of the junction outside any gene match. According to the germline V gene (reference sequence), CDR1 reads LNHDA and CDR2 reads SQIVND. The CDR3 holds 14 amino acids from the cysteine to the phenylalanine. The only DNA kept is the CDR3, 42 bases in frame from the first base. Whole blood was collected in K2EDTA tubes by collaborating institutions according to the institutions' own protocols. For TCRbeta analysis, collaborators shipped samples as frozen whole blood, isolated PBMCs, or DNA extracted from either of those sample types.

This clonotype originated in a man aged 35-49 years with acute or convalescent COVID-19. Material for sequencing was peripheral blood. In this chain, TRBV19 is recombined with TRBJ2-7, with 10 junctional bases fitting TRBD1. For the CDR3, the sequence is CASSMTGGAYEQYF. The DNA sequence reads TGTGCCAGTAGTATGACAGGGGGCGCGTACGAGCAGTACTTC.